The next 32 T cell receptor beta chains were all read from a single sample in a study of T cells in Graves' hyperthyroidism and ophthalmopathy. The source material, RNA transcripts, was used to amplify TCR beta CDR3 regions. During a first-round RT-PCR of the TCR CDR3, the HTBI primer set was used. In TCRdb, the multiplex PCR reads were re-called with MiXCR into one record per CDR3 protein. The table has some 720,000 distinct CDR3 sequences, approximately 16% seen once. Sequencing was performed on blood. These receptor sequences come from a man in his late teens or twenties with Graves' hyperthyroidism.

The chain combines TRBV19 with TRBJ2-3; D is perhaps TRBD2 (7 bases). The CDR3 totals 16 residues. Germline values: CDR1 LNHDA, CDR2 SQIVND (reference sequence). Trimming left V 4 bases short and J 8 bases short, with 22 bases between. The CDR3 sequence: CASSRQGGGGPSTQYF. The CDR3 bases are TGTGCCAGTAGTAGGCAGGGAGGGGGAGGGCCTAGTACGCAGTATTTT. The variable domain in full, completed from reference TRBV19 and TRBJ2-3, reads DGGITQSPKYLFRKEGQNVTLSCEQNLNHDAMYWYRQDPGQGLRLIYYSQIVNDFQKGDIAEGYSVSREKKESFPLTVTSAQKNPTAFYLCASSRQGGGGPSTQYFGPGTRLTVL.

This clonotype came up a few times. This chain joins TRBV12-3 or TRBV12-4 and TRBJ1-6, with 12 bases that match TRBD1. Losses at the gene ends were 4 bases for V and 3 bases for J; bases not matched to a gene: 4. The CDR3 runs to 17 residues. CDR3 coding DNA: TGTGCCAGCAGTTCGGGGACAGGGGGCGTCTATAATTCACCCCTCCACTTT. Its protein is CASSSGTGGVYNSPLHF.

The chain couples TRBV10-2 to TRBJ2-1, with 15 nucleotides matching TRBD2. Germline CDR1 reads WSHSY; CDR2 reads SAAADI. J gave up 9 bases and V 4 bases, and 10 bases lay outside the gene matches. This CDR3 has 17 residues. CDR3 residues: CASSGPGLAGGFSEQFF. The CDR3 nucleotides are TGCGCCAGCAGTGGGCCGGGACTAGCGGGAGGATTCAGTGAGCAGTTCTTC.

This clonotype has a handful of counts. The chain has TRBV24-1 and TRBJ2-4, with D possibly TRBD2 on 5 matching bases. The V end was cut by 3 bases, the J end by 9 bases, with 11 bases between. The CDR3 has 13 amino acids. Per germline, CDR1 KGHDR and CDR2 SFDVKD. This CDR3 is CATSDRGLGIQYF. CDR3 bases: TGTGCCACCAGTGATCGGGGTCTGGGCATTCAGTACTTC.

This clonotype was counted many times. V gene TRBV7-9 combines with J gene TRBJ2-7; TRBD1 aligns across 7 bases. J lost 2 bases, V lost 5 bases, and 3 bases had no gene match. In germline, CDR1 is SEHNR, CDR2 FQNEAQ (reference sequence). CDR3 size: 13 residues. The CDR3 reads CASSNQGAYEQYF. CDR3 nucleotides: TGTGCCAGCAGCAATCAGGGGGCCTACGAGCAGTACTTC.

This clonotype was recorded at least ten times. CDR3 amino acids: CASSLHPGGYEQYF. The CDR3 bases are TGTGCCAGCAGTTTACACCCAGGGGGATACGAGCAGTACTTC. The chain employs TRBV27 and TRBJ2-7, with 7 nucleotides matching TRBD1. CDR3 size: 14 residues. V trimming: 2 bases; J trimming: 4 bases; junction bases outside the gene matches: 5. CDR1 is MNHEY and CDR2 is SMNVEV in the germline V gene (reference sequence).

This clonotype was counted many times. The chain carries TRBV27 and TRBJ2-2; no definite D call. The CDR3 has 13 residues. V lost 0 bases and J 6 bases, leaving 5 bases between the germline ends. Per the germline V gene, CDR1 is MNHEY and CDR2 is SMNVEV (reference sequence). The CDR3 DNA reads TGTGCCAGCAGTTTATCCCGGGCCGGGGAGCTGTTTTTT. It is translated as CASSLSRAGELFF.

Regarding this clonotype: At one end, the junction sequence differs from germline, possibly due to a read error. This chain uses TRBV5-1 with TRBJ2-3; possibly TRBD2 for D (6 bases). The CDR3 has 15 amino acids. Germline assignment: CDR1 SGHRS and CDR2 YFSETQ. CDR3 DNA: TGCGCCTGCAGCTTATCGACTAGGAGGACAGATACGCAGTATTTT. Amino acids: CACSLSTRRTDTQYF.

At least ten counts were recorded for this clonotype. The CDR3 nucleotides read TGCAGTGCTAGAGATTGGGATTTTAGCGGGAGTGCCTACAATGAGCAGTTCTTC. The encoded protein is CSARDWDFSGSAYNEQFF. The chain joins TRBV20-1 to TRBJ2-1; 9 nucleotides line up with TRBD2. With 0 bases clipped from V and 2 bases from J, the junction kept 11 bases outside the gene matches. In germline, CDR1 is DFQATT, CDR2 SNEGSKA (reference sequence). The CDR3 extends over 18 amino acids.

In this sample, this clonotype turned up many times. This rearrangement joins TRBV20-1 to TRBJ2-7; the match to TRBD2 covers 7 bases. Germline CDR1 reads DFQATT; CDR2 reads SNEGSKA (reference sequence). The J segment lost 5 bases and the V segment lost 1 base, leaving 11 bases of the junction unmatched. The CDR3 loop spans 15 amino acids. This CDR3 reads CSARGGGLVIHEQYF. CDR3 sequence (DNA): TGCAGTGCTAGAGGGGGCGGACTAGTAATCCACGAGCAGTACTTC.

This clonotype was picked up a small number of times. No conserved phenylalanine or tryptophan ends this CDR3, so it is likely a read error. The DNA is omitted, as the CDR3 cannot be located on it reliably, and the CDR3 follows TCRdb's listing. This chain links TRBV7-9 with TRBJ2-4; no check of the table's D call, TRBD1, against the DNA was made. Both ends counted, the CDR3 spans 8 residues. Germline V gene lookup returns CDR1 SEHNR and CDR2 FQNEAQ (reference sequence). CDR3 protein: CASSPPVS.

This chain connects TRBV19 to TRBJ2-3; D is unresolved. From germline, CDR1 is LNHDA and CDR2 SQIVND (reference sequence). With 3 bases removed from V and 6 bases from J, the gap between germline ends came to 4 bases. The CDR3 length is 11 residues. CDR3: CASSMRDTQYF. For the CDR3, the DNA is TGTGCCAGTAGTATGAGGGATACGCAGTATTTT.

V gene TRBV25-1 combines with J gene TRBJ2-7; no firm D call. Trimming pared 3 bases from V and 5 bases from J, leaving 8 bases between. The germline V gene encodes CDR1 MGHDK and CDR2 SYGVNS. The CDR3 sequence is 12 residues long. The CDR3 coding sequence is TGTGCCAGCAGTGAGGACCAAAACGAGCAGTACTTC. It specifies CASSEDQNEQYF.

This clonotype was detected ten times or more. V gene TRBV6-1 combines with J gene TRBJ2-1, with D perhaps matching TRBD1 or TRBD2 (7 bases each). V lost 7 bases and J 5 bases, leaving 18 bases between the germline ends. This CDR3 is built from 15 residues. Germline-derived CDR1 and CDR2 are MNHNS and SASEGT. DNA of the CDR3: TGTGCCAGCACCCCCAGGGGGGGGGACCACAATGAGCAGTTCTTC. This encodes CASTPRGGDHNEQFF.

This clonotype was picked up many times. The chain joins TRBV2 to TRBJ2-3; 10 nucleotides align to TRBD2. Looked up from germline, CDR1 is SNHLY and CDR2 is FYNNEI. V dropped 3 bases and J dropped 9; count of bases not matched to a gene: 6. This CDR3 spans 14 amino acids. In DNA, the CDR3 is TGTGCCAGCAGTGAGCTAGCGGGAGATGGAACGCAGTATTTT. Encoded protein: CASSELAGDGTQYF. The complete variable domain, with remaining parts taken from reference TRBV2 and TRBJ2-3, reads EPEVTQTPSHQVTQMGQEVILRCVPISNHLYFYWYRQILGQKVEFLVSFYNNEISEKSEIFDDQFSVERPDGSNFTLKIRSTKLEDSAMYFCASSELAGDGTQYFGPGTRLTVL.

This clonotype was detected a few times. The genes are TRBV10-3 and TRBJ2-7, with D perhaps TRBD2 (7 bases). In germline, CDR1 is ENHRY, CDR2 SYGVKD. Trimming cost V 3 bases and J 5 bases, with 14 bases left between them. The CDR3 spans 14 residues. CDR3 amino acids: CAISEGGRGNEQYF. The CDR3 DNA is TGTGCCATCAGTGAAGGGGGGAGGGGGAACGAGCAGTACTTC.

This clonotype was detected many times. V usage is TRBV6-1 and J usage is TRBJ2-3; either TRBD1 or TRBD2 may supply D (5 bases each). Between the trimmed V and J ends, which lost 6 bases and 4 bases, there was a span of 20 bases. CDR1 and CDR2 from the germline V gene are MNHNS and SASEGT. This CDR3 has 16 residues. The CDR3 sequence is CASRRGYGAVADTQYF. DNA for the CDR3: TGTGCCAGCAGAAGAGGGTACGGGGCGGTTGCAGATACGCAGTATTTT.

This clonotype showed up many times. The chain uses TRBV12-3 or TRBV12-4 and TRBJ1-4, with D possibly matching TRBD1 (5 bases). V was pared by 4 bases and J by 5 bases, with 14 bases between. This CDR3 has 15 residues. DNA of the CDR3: TGTGCCAGCAGTTCGCAGGGAGAACTAAATGAAAAACTGTTTTTT. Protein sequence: CASSSQGELNEKLFF.

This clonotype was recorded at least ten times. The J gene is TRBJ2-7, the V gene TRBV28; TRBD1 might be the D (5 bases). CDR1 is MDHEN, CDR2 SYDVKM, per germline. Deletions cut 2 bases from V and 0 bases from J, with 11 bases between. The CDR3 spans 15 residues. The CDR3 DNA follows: TGTGCCAGCAGTTTAGGGTCCGACAGCTCCTACGAGCAGTACTTC. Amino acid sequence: CASSLGSDSSYEQYF.

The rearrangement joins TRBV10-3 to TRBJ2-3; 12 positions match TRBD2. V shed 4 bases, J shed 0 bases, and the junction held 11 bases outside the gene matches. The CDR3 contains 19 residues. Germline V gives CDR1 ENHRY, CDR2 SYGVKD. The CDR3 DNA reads TGTGCCATCAGTGCCACCGGGACTAGCGGGCCCCTAAGCACAGATACGCAGTATTTT. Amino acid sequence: CAISATGTSGPLSTDTQYF.

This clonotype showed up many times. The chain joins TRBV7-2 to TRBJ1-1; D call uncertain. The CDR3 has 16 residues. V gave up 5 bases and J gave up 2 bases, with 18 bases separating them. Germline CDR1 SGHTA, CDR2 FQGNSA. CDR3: CASSPVVSGLNTEAFF. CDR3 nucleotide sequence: TGTGCCAGCAGCCCCGTCGTAAGCGGGTTAAACACTGAAGCTTTCTTT.

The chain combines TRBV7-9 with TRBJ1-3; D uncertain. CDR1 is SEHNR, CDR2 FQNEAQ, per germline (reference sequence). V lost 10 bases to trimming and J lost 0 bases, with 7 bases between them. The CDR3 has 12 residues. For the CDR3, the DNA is TGTGCCACCCCCGCCTCTGGAAACACCATATATTTT. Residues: CATPASGNTIYF. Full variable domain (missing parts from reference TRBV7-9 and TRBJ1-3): DTGVSQNPRHKITKRGQNVTFRCDPISEHNRLYWYRQTLGQGPEFLTYFQNEAQLEKSRLLSDRFSAERPKGSFSTLEIQRTEQGDSAMYLCATPASGNTIYFGEGSWLTVV.

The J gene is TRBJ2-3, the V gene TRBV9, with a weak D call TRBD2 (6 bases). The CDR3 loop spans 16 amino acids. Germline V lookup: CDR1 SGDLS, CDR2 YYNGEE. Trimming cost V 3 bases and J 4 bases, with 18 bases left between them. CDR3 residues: CASSAGERLDADTQYF. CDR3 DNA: TGTGCCAGCAGCGCGGGGGAGCGTTTGGACGCAGATACGCAGTATTTT.

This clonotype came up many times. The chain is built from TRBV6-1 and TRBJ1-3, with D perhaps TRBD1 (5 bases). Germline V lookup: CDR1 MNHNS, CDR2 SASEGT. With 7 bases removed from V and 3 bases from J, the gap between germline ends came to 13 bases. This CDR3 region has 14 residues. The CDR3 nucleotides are TGTGCCAGCACCTCGTGGGGCGATGGAAACACCATATATTTT. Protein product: CASTSWGDGNTIYF.

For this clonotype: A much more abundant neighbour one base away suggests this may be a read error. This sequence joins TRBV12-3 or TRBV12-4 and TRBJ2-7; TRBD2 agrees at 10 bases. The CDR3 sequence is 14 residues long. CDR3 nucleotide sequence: TGTGGCAGCAGATGGACTAGCGGCTCCTACGAGCAGTACTTC. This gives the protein CGSRWTSGSYEQYF.

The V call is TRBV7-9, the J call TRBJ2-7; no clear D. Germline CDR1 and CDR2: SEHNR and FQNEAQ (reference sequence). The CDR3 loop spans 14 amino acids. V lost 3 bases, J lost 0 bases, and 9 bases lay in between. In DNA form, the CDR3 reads TGTGCCAGCAGCTTCCCCGCCAGCTCCTACGAGCAGTACTTC. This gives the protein CASSFPASSYEQYF.

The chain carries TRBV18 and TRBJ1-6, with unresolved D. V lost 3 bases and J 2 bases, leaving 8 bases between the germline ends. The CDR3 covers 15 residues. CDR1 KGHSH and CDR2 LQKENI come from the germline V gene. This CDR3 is CASSPTGTYNSPLHF. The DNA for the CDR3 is TGTGCCAGCTCACCCACCGGGACCTATAATTCACCCCTCCACTTT.

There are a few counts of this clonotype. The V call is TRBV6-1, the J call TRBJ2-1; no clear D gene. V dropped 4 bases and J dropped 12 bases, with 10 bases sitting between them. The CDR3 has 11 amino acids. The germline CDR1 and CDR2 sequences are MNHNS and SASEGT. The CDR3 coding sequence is TGTGCCAGCAGTGGGACCCCGTGGCAGTTCTTC. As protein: CASSGTPWQFF.

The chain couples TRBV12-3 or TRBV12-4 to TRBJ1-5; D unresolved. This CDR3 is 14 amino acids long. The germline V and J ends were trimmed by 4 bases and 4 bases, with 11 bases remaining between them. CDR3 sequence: CASSSPHMNQPQHF. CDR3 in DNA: TGTGCCAGCAGTTCCCCTCATATGAATCAGCCCCAGCATTTT.

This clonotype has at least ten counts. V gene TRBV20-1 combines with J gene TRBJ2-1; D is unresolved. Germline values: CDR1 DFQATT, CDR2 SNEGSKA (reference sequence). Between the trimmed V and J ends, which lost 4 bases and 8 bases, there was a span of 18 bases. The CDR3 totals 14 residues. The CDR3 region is CSATRVPYNDEQFF. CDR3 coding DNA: TGCAGTGCTACCCGAGTCCCTTACAATGATGAGCAGTTCTTC.

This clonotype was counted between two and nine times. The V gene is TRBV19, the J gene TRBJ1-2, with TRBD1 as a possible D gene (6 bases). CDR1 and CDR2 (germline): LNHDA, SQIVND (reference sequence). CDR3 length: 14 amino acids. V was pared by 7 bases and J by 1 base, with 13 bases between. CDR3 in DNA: TGTGCCAGTACCGCGGACAGTCTTAACTATGGCTACACCTTC. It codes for CASTADSLNYGYTF.

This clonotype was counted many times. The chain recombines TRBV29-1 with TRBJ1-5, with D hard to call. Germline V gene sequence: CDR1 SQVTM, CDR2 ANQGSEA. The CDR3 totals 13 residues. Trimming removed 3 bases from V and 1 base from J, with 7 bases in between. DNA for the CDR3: TGCAGCGTTGAGGGTGCCAGCAATCAGCCCCAGCATTTT. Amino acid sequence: CSVEGASNQPQHF.